This passage covers 2 T cell receptor beta chains from one sample sequenced in a study of CD8 T cells in Susac syndrome. RNA in amounts of about 0.5 to 1 ug was reverse transcribed with random hexamers. TCRdb independently ran MiXCR on the immunoSEQ multiplex PCR reads; one entry per CDR3 protein. This table has just over 150,000 distinct CDR3 sequences, roughly 96% appearing once. Sequencing input: CD4+ T cells from PBMCs. Receptors originate from a human donor with Susac syndrome.

The chain uses TRBV29-1 and TRBJ2-1, with D possibly matching TRBD2 (5 bases). Germline-derived CDR1 and CDR2 are SQVTM and ANQGSEA. The CDR3 runs to 15 residues. Trimming pared 1 base from V and 5 bases from J, leaving 15 bases between. The CDR3 bases are TGCAGCGTTGAAGCGACCCGCCGGAGGAACAATGAGCAGTTCTTC. Its protein is CSVEATRRRNNEQFF.

The chain recombines TRBV29-1 with TRBJ2-2, with D unclear. V lost 2 bases and J 3 bases, leaving 10 bases between the germline ends. Germline V CDR1 and CDR2: SQVTM, ANQGSEA. The CDR3 loop spans 14 amino acids. CDR3 DNA: TGCAGCGTTGAAAGTGGTTCCCACACCGGGGAGCTGTTTTTT. Its translation: CSVESGSHTGELFF.